The entry below gives a single T cell receptor beta chain sequence along with its context. The antigen remains unidentified. The repertoire was sequenced with immunoSEQ multiplex PCR; TCRdb's copy has only in-frame clones and lacks some. Counted here are approximately 48,000 clones, roughly 86% occurring once; the ten biggest clones make up 4% to 5.5%. The data stem from a study of radiotherapy plus CTLA-4 blockade in lung cancer. About the research overall: Disease control was present in more than 25% of patients, and objective responses in approximately 20%. Overall study findings and caveats: Reportedly, early blood T cell clone dynamics best predicted response, with interferon-beta.

Per germline, CDR1 SGHAT and CDR2 FQNNGV. The CDR3 is made up of 16 amino acids. Trimming stripped 0 bases from V and 0 bases from J, with 9 bases between. The rearrangement joins TRBV11-2 to TRBJ1-3; D gene ambiguous. Material: peripheral blood, obtained from a patient treated with radiotherapy plus ipilimumab. The TCR comes from a human donor with non-small cell lung cancer whose response to radiotherapy plus ipilimumab could not be evaluated. CDR3 protein: CASSLEPGYSGNTIYF. CDR3 nucleotide sequence: TGTGCCAGCAGCTTAGAACCAGGCTACTCTGGAAACACCATATATTTT.